This T cell receptor beta chain derives from a study of T cell responses to AZD1222 COVID-19 vaccine. The table came from immunoSEQ multiplex PCR; TCRdb's copy has only in-frame clones and leaves some out. This sample has some 130,000 clones; around 90% occur once, and the top ten carry approximately 8.4%. V lost 3 bases to trimming and J lost 6 bases; unmatched junction nucleotides: 5. This CDR3 is 15 amino acids long. Germline CDR1 SGHRS, CDR2 YFSETQ. The V gene is TRBV5-1, the J gene TRBJ1-3; TRBD1 matches at 11 bases. The sample here was peripheral blood, taken on day 0 of AZD1222 vaccination. The TCR comes from an adult in good health. The CDR3 spells CASSSTGQGANTIYF. The CDR3 region has the DNA TGCGCCAGCAGCTCGACAGGACAGGGGGCAAACACCATATATTTT.